These T cell receptor beta chains were read from a single sample in a study of spatial heterogeneity in lung cancer. TCRdb analysed the 5' RACE reads with MiXCR anew, one entry per CDR3 protein. The table lists about 120,000 distinct CDR3 sequences, 10% to 12% of them singletons. The sample consisted of PBMCs, taken at follow-up. These receptors all stem from a female donor with early-stage non-small cell lung cancer. Both conserved end residues are part of each CDR3. The D gene is left open where the match is weak. Expanded clones get a size class; other rows say once, few or many, or leave the size out.

v_gene	d_gene	abundance	j_gene	CDR3aa	CDR3nt
TRBV6-2/TRBV6-3	TRBD1	few	TRBJ2-5	CASSPGTGRKTQYF	TGTGCCAGCAGCCCCGGGACAGGGAGGAAGACCCAGTACTTC
TRBV11-3	TRBD2	few	TRBJ2-1	CASSFPGGSSWNEQFF	TGTGCCAGCAGCTTTCCTGGCGGGAGTTCTTGGAATGAGCAGTTCTTC
TRBV7-3	TRBD2	.	TRBJ2-1	CASSLGLAYEQFF	TGTGCCAGCAGTTTAGGACTAGCGTATGAGCAGTTCTTC
TRBV29-1	.	many	TRBJ2-2	CSVVLLAGELFF	TGCAGCGTTGTTCTGTTGGCCGGGGAGCTGTTTTTT
TRBV12-3/TRBV12-4	TRBD1	many	TRBJ2-1	CASRTGWVNEQFF	TGTGCCAGCAGGACAGGGTGGGTAAATGAGCAGTTCTTC
TRBV19	.	few	TRBJ2-2	CASSTTSPRGELFF	TGTGCCAGTAGTACTACTAGCCCCCGCGGGGAGCTGTTTTTT
TRBV28	.	many	TRBJ1-2	CASSPGGAKPYGYTF	TGTGCCAGCAGTCCCGGAGGGGCAAAACCCTATGGCTACACCTTC
TRBV7-2	.	.	TRBJ1-5	CASSPGWDQPQHF	TGTGCCAGCAGCCCTGGGTGGGATCAGCCCCAGCATTTT
TRBV7-9	TRBD2	few	TRBJ2-2	CASSPQGTSGNTGELFF	TGTGCCAGCAGCCCTCAAGGGACTAGCGGAAACACCGGGGAGCTGTTTTTT
TRBV5-1	TRBD2	.	TRBJ2-1	CASSSPPGLAGVSYNEQFF	TGCGCCAGCAGCTCCCCCCCCGGACTAGCGGGAGTCTCCTACAATGAGCAGTTCTTC
TRBV10-3	.	.	TRBJ1-2	CAISEGQNYGYTF	TGTGCCATCAGTGAGGGCCAGAACTATGGCTACACCTTC
TRBV4-1	.	many	TRBJ2-1	CASSQVTLSSYNEQFF	TGCGCCAGCAGCCAAGTGACTTTGAGCTCCTACAATGAGCAGTTCTTC
TRBV6-1	.	.	TRBJ2-3	CASSGQGTRTDTQYF	TGTGCCAGCAGTGGGCAGGGTACTCGCACAGATACGCAGTATTTT
TRBV6-5	.	.	TRBJ1-1	CASRAGTEAFF	TGTGCCAGCAGAGCGGGTACTGAAGCTTTCTTT
TRBV19	.	few	TRBJ2-2	CAGGPNTGELFF	TGTGCCGGGGGACCCAACACCGGGGAGCTGTTTTTT
TRBV25-1	.	.	TRBJ1-4	CASSGQGSPREKLFF	TGTGCCAGCAGTGGCCAGGGTTCTCCTCGTGAAAAACTGTTTTTT
TRBV2	.	many	TRBJ1-2	CASSDGTYGYTF	TGTGCCAGCAGTGATGGGACTTATGGCTACACCTTC
TRBV30	.	few	TRBJ1-5	CAWSPGPQPQHF	TGTGCCTGGAGTCCAGGGCCCCAGCCCCAGCATTTT
TRBV20-1	.	few	TRBJ2-2	CSAILPNTGELFF	TGCAGTGCTATTCTACCGAACACCGGGGAGCTGTTTTTT
TRBV7-9	.	few	TRBJ2-5	CASSLLDGQETQYF	TGTGCCAGCAGTCTGCTTGACGGGCAAGAGACCCAGTACTTC
TRBV18	.	many	TRBJ2-2	CASSLSGQRADTGELFF	TGTGCCAGCTCACTTTCTGGCCAGCGGGCGGACACCGGGGAGCTGTTTTTT
TRBV19	TRBD2	many	TRBJ2-3	CASSTGTRADTQYF	TGTGCCAGTAGTACTGGGACTAGAGCCGATACGCAGTATTTT
TRBV7-6	.	.	TRBJ2-5	CASSYPVAETQYF	TGTGCCAGCAGTTACCCCGTAGCCGAGACCCAGTACTTC
TRBV6-5	.	many	TRBJ1-1	CASRFRGENTEAFF	TGTGCCAGCAGGTTTAGGGGGGAGAACACTGAAGCTTTCTTT
TRBV7-9	TRBD2	.	TRBJ2-1	CASSTRLAGNEQFF	TGTGCCAGCAGCACCAGACTAGCGGGCAATGAGCAGTTCTTC
TRBV5-6	.	few	TRBJ2-4	CASSSGALAKNIQYF	TGTGCCAGCAGCAGCGGTGCCCTAGCCAAAAACATTCAGTACTTC
TRBV5-1	TRBD2	few	TRBJ2-1	CASSPGTSGSSYNEQFF	TGCGCCAGCAGCCCGGGGACTAGCGGGAGCTCCTACAATGAGCAGTTCTTC
TRBV6-5	TRBD1	few	TRBJ1-5	CASSYGQGANQPQHF	TGTGCCAGCAGTTACGGGCAGGGGGCAAATCAGCCCCAGCATTTT
TRBV10-3	TRBD2	few	TRBJ2-1	CAIRPSGSYNEQFF	TGTGCCATCAGGCCTAGCGGATCCTACAATGAGCAGTTCTTC
TRBV7-9	TRBD1	few	TRBJ2-3	CASSQRQGSTDTQYF	TGTGCCAGCAGCCAAAGACAGGGAAGCACAGATACGCAGTATTTT
TRBV6-6	TRBD1	.	TRBJ1-1	CASSRDRRLGTEAFF	TGTGCCAGCAGTCGGGACAGGAGGTTGGGCACTGAAGCTTTCTTT
TRBV4-1	TRBD2	.	TRBJ2-7	CANSLRTSGYEQYF	TGCGCCAACAGCCTCCGGACTAGCGGCTACGAGCAGTACTTC
TRBV24-1	.	many	TRBJ2-7	CATSDPDRPSYEQYF	TGTGCCACCAGTGATCCCGACCGACCCTCCTACGAGCAGTACTTC